These T cell receptor beta chains were read from a single sample in a study of blood T cell repertoires in COVID-19. The protocol was immunoSEQ multiplex PCR, while the TCRdb copy is restricted to in-frame clones and leaves out a portion. This table has fewer than 350,000 clones, 85% to 90% appearing once. The sequenced sample consisted of peripheral blood. These receptor sequences come from a woman aged 25 to 45 with COVID-19, enrolled during active disease. CDR3s include the opening cysteine and the closing phenylalanine or tryptophan. Fields, in order: clone size, D gene, V gene, J gene, CDR3 DNA, CDR3 protein. The D gene is left open where the match is weak. Some rows have no size entry. The others give once, few or many, or a class for an expanded clone.

size: -
D: TRBD1
V: TRBV4-1
J: TRBJ1-1
DNA: TGCGCCAGCAGCCCATTTACAGGGGCGGGAACTGAAGCTTTCTTT
CDR3: CASSPFTGAGTEAFF

size: -
D: -
V: TRBV4-1
J: TRBJ2-7
DNA: TGCGCCAGCAGCCAAGTCGGGTCGAGGAGTCGGTACTTC
CDR3: CASSQVGSRSRYF

size: -
D: TRBD1
V: TRBV5-1
J: TRBJ2-5
DNA: TGCGCCAGCAGCGCAAGACAGGGGGCCTTGGGGACCCAGTACTTC
CDR3: CASSARQGALGTQYF

size: -
D: TRBD1
V: TRBV5-6
J: TRBJ2-7
DNA: TGTGCCAGCAGCTTCGGACAGGGTTTGTACGAGCAGTACTTC
CDR3: CASSFGQGLYEQYF

size: -
D: -
V: TRBV10-3
J: TRBJ1-1
DNA: TGTGCCATCAAGCAGGGCGGTATCACTGAAGCTTTCTTT
CDR3: CAIKQGGITEAFF

size: -
D: TRBD1
V: TRBV5-1
J: TRBJ1-1
DNA: TGCGCCAGCAGCCCAAGACAGGGGGGCGCTGAAGCTTTCTTT
CDR3: CASSPRQGGAEAFF

size: few
D: -
V: TRBV2
J: TRBJ2-7
DNA: TGTGCCAGCACCGTGACAGGACCCTCCTACGAGCAGTACTTC
CDR3: CASTVTGPSYEQYF

size: -
D: TRBD1
V: TRBV4-1
J: TRBJ1-4
DNA: TGCGCCAGCAGCCAAGATCGGCAGGGGGGTGAAAAACTGTTTTTT
CDR3: CASSQDRQGGEKLFF

size: -
D: -
V: TRBV5-8
J: TRBJ1-2
DNA: TGTGCCAGCAGCTTGCGGGGAAGTGGCTATGGCTACACCTTC
CDR3: CASSLRGSGYGYTF

size: many
D: -
V: TRBV28
J: TRBJ1-3
DNA: TGTGCCAGCAGCAGGGATCAATACACCATATATTTT
CDR3: CASSRDQYTIYF

size: -
D: TRBD1
V: TRBV14
J: TRBJ1-3
DNA: TGTGCCAGCAGCCTCAGGGGGCTAGGAAACACCATATATTTT
CDR3: CASSLRGLGNTIYF

size: -
D: -
V: TRBV21-1
J: TRBJ2-4
DNA: TGTGCCAGCAACGGGTCCCCCCCAGCCAAAAACATTCAGTACTTC
CDR3: CASNGSPPAKNIQYF

size: -
D: TRBD1
V: TRBV9
J: TRBJ1-3
DNA: TGTGCCAGCAGCCCCAGGGGACAGGGTAGTATTTCAGGAAACACCATATATTTT
CDR3: CASSPRGQGSISGNTIYF

size: -
D: TRBD2
V: TRBV18
J: TRBJ2-7
DNA: TGTGCCAGCTCACCACCCCAGCGGGGGGCCAACGAGCAGTACTTC
CDR3: CASSPPQRGANEQYF

size: once
D: TRBD1
V: TRBV29-1
J: TRBJ1-2
DNA: TGCAGCGTTGGACAGGGACAGGGCTATGGCTACACCTTC
CDR3: CSVGQGQGYGYTF

size: -
D: TRBD1
V: TRBV28
J: TRBJ2-2
DNA: TGTGCCAGCAGTTCTCGGACAGGGCCCACCGGGGAGCTGTTTTTT
CDR3: CASSSRTGPTGELFF

size: -
D: -
V: TRBV5-6
J: TRBJ1-3
DNA: TGTGCCAGCAGCTTGCGGTACTCTGGAAACACCATATATTTT
CDR3: CASSLRYSGNTIYF

size: -
D: -
V: TRBV5-5
J: TRBJ1-2
DNA: TGTGCCAGCAGCGGAGGACTGGATTCCTATGGCTACACCTTC
CDR3: CASSGGLDSYGYTF

size: -
D: -
V: TRBV19
J: TRBJ1-2
DNA: TGTGCCAGTACTACAGGGCCGGATGGCTACACCTTC
CDR3: CASTTGPDGYTF

size: -
D: -
V: TRBV10-2
J: TRBJ2-5
DNA: TGCGCCAGCTTGGGCCGCGGGGAGGTGGAGACCCAGTACTTC
CDR3: CASLGRGEVETQYF

size: -
D: -
V: TRBV20-1
J: TRBJ2-5
DNA: TGCAGTGCTAGTGACGGTCAAGAGACCCAGTACTTC
CDR3: CSASDGQETQYF

size: -
D: TRBD1
V: TRBV5-5
J: TRBJ2-3
DNA: TGTGCCAGCAGCCCCCCATCCAGGGGGCGTAGAGGTACGCAGTATTTT
CDR3: CASSPPSRGRRGTQYF

size: -
D: TRBD1
V: TRBV5-6
J: TRBJ2-7
DNA: TGTGCCAGCAGCTTGGAGGGACAGACTATCTACGAGCAGTACTTC
CDR3: CASSLEGQTIYEQYF

size: -
D: TRBD1
V: TRBV5-1
J: TRBJ2-7
DNA: TGCGCCAGCAGCTTTGGGACAGACTTCTACGAGCAGTACTTC
CDR3: CASSFGTDFYEQYF

size: once
D: TRBD2
V: TRBV3-1/TRBV3-2
J: TRBJ2-3
DNA: TGTGCCAGCAGCCCCATTCTAGCGGCCACAGATACGCAGTATTTT
CDR3: CASSPILAATDTQYF

size: -
D: -
V: TRBV7-2
J: TRBJ2-1
DNA: TGTGCCAGCAGCTTAGTTCCTCCCTTCGATGAGCAGTTCTTC
CDR3: CASSLVPPFDEQFF

size: few
D: TRBD2
V: TRBV27
J: TRBJ2-1
DNA: TGTGCCAGCAGTTTATTGCCCAGCGGGGGAGCAAATGAGCAGTTCTTC
CDR3: CASSLLPSGGANEQFF

size: few
D: TRBD1
V: TRBV18
J: TRBJ1-1
DNA: TGTGCCAGCTCAGACCGGACAGGGAGTAAGGTTGAAGCTTTCTTT
CDR3: CASSDRTGSKVEAFF

size: -
D: TRBD1
V: TRBV11-1
J: TRBJ1-2
DNA: TGTGCCAGCAGCGCGACCAGGGGGATAGACTATGGCTACACCTTC
CDR3: CASSATRGIDYGYTF

size: -
D: TRBD2
V: TRBV4-2
J: TRBJ2-1
DNA: TGTGCCAGCAGCCCAACGGGACTATACAATGAGCAGTTCTTC
CDR3: CASSPTGLYNEQFF

size: -
D: TRBD1
V: TRBV19
J: TRBJ1-5
DNA: TGTGCCAGTTGTTATGTGACAGGGGGTTACAATCAGCCCCAGCATTTT
CDR3: CASCYVTGGYNQPQHF

size: -
D: TRBD1
V: TRBV15
J: TRBJ1-2
DNA: TGTGCCACCAGCACCCCGCCGACAGGGGGCTTGGAAGGCTACACCTTC
CDR3: CATSTPPTGGLEGYTF

size: -
D: TRBD2
V: TRBV28
J: TRBJ2-7
DNA: TGTGCCAGCAGTTTCGCGGGGAGGGAATACGAGCAGTACTTC
CDR3: CASSFAGREYEQYF

size: few
D: TRBD1
V: TRBV10-1
J: TRBJ2-1
DNA: TGCGCCAGCTCGCAGGGGGTTGGAAATGAGCAGTTCTTC
CDR3: CASSQGVGNEQFF

size: -
D: TRBD2
V: TRBV7-2
J: TRBJ2-1
DNA: TGTGCCAGCAGCTTAGTAGCGGGGGGGCGCCTATCCTACAATGAGCAGTTCTTC
CDR3: CASSLVAGGRLSYNEQFF

size: -
D: -
V: TRBV29-1
J: TRBJ1-5
DNA: TGCAGCGTAGCGCAGGGGATGAATCAGCCCCAGCATTTT
CDR3: CSVAQGMNQPQHF

size: -
D: -
V: TRBV19
J: TRBJ1-3
DNA: TGTGCCAGTAGTACCAGGGGAACGGGAAACACCATATATTTT
CDR3: CASSTRGTGNTIYF

size: -
D: -
V: TRBV19
J: TRBJ1-6
DNA: TGTGCCAGTATGAGGAGCTCCTATAATTCACCCCTCCACTTT
CDR3: CASMRSSYNSPLHF

size: -
D: TRBD1
V: TRBV10-2
J: TRBJ2-7
DNA: TGCGCCAGCAGTGAGGGACAGGGGGATACCTACGAGCAGTACTTC
CDR3: CASSEGQGDTYEQYF

size: -
D: -
V: TRBV18
J: TRBJ1-4
DNA: TGTGCCAGCTCAAGAAACAGTGGGACTAATGAAAAACTGTTTTTT
CDR3: CASSRNSGTNEKLFF

size: -
D: TRBD2
V: TRBV24-1
J: TRBJ2-3
DNA: TGTGCCACGTCGGTAGCGGGAGGAGATACGCAGTATTTT
CDR3: CATSVAGGDTQYF

size: few
D: -
V: TRBV19
J: TRBJ2-3
DNA: TGTGCCAGTAAAGAACTAGACACAGATACGCAGTATTTT
CDR3: CASKELDTDTQYF

size: -
D: -
V: TRBV11-2
J: TRBJ2-5
DNA: TGTGCCAGCAGCCTCGGGGAGACCCAGTACTTC
CDR3: CASSLGETQYF

size: -
D: TRBD1
V: TRBV4-2
J: TRBJ2-7
DNA: TGTGCCAGCAGCCAGCCGGGGAAACAGGGGAACGAGCAGTACTTC
CDR3: CASSQPGKQGNEQYF

size: -
D: -
V: TRBV18
J: TRBJ1-2
DNA: TGTGCCAGCTCACCACCGGGTAGCAACTATGGCTACACCTTC
CDR3: CASSPPGSNYGYTF

size: -
D: -
V: TRBV6-1
J: TRBJ1-5
DNA: TGTGCCAGCAGTGAGAGGTGGAGGCAGCCCCAGCATTTT
CDR3: CASSERWRQPQHF

size: -
D: -
V: TRBV3-1/TRBV3-2
J: TRBJ1-2
DNA: TGTGCCAGCAGCCAAGGATCCTCGGAGTGGGGCTACACCTTC
CDR3: CASSQGSSEWGYTF

size: -
D: -
V: TRBV5-1
J: TRBJ1-3
DNA: TGCGCCAGCAGCCCCGGTTCGGGGGGTGGAAACACCATATATTTT
CDR3: CASSPGSGGGNTIYF

size: -
D: -
V: TRBV7-6
J: TRBJ2-7
DNA: TGTGCCAGCAGCTTAGCATCAAACAGCTACGAGCAGTACTTC
CDR3: CASSLASNSYEQYF

size: -
D: -
V: TRBV19
J: TRBJ1-2
DNA: TGTGCCAGTAGTGTCGGGCACAGGCGACCTTATGGCTACACCTTC
CDR3: CASSVGHRRPYGYTF

size: -
D: TRBD1
V: TRBV2
J: TRBJ2-1
DNA: TGTGCCAGCACCCGGGGCAGGGGGCTTTCGTCGAATGAGCAGTTCTTC
CDR3: CASTRGRGLSSNEQFF

size: -
D: -
V: TRBV9
J: TRBJ1-2
DNA: TGTGCCAGCAGCGAAGGGAGCCCACGGTTTAACTATGGCTACACCTTC
CDR3: CASSEGSPRFNYGYTF

size: -
D: -
V: TRBV7-8
J: TRBJ2-7
DNA: TGTGCCAGCAGCCTGGACAGAGGCTACGAGCAGTACTTC
CDR3: CASSLDRGYEQYF

size: -
D: -
V: TRBV21-1
J: TRBJ2-1
DNA: TGTGCCAGCAGCAAAGATCAATTCGGGACAGAAAACAATGAGCAGTTCTTC
CDR3: CASSKDQFGTENNEQFF

size: -
D: -
V: TRBV5-1
J: TRBJ1-3
DNA: TGCGCCAGCAGCTTGGATATTAGCTCTGGAAACACCATATATTTT
CDR3: CASSLDISSGNTIYF

size: -
D: TRBD1
V: TRBV5-1
J: TRBJ2-7
DNA: TGCGCCAGCAGTTCCACAGGGGGCCCGTCCTACGAGCAGTACTTC
CDR3: CASSSTGGPSYEQYF

size: -
D: TRBD1
V: TRBV27
J: TRBJ1-1
DNA: TGTGCCAGCCTTCGTGACCGACAGGGTAGGACTGAAGCTTTCTTT
CDR3: CASLRDRQGRTEAFF

size: few
D: -
V: TRBV5-8
J: TRBJ1-1
DNA: TGTGCCAGCAGCTTAAGAGGGCTGGGCACTGAAGCTTTCTTT
CDR3: CASSLRGLGTEAFF

size: -
D: TRBD1
V: TRBV7-8
J: TRBJ2-7
DNA: TGTGCCAGCAGCCCAGGACAGGGAGGCGAGCAGTACTTC
CDR3: CASSPGQGGEQYF